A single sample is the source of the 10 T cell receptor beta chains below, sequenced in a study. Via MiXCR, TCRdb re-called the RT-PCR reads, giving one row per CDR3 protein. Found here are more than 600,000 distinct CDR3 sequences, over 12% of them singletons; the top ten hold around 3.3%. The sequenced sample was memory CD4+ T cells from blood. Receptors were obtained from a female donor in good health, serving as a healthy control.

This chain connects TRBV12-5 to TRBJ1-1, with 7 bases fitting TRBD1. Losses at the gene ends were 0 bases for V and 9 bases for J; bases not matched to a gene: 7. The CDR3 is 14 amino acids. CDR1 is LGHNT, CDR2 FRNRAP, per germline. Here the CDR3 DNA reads TGTGCTAGTGGTTTGGTAACCGGGACAGCGAAAGCTTTCTTT. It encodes CASGLVTGTAKAFF.

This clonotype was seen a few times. CDR3 coding DNA: TGTGCCAGCAGCGCCCAGGGCTCTGGGGCCAACGTCCTGACTTTC. Encoded protein: CASSAQGSGANVLTF. This chain uses TRBV7-2 with TRBJ2-6; tentative D call: TRBD1 (5 bases). Trimming took 5 bases from V and 0 from J, leaving 8 bases between them. The germline CDR1 and CDR2 sequences are SGHTA and FQGNSA. This CDR3 region has 15 residues.

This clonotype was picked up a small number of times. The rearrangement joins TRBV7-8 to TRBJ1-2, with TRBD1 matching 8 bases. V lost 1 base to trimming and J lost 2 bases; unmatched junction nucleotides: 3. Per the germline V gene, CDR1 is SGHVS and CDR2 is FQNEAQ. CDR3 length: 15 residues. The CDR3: CASSLESGGNYGYTF. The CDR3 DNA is TGTGCCAGCAGCTTAGAGTCAGGGGGCAACTATGGCTACACCTTC. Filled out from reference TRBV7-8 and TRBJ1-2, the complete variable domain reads GAGVSQSPRYKVAKRGQDVALRCDPISGHVSLFWYQQALGQGPEFLTYFQNEAQLDKSGLPSDRFFAERPEGSVSTLKIQRTQQEDSAVYLCASSLESGGNYGYTFGSGTRLTVV.

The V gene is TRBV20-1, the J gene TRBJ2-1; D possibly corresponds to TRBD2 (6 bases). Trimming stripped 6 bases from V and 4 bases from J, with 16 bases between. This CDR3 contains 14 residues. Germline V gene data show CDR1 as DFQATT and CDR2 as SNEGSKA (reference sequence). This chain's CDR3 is CSAVLGGTYNEQFF. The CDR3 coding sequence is TGCAGTGCCGTACTAGGAGGGACTTACAATGAGCAGTTCTTC.

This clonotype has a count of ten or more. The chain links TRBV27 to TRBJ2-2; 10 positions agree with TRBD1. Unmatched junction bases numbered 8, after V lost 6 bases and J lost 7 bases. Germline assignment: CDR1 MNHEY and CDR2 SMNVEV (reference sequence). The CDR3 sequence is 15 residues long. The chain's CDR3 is CASRDRGWMSGELFF. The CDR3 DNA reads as TGTGCCAGCAGGGACAGGGGGTGGATGAGCGGGGAGCTGTTTTTT.

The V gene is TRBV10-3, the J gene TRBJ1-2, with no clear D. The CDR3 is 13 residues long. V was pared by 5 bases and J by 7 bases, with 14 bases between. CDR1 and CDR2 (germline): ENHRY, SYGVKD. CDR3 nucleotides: TGTGCCATCAGTTCCATAGGGTACGGTGGCTACACCTTC. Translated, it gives CAISSIGYGGYTF.

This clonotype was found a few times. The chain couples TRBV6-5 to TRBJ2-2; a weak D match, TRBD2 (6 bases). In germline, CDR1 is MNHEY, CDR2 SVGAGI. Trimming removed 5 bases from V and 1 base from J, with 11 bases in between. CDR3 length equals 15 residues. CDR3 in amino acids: CASSPRTMNTGELFF. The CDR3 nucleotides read TGTGCCAGCAGTCCCCGGACTATGAACACCGGGGAGCTGTTTTTT.

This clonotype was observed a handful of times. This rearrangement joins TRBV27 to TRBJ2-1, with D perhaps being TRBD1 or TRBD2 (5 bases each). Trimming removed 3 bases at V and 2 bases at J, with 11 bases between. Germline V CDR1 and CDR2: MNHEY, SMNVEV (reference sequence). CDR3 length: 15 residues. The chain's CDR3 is CASSFSRDPYNEQFF. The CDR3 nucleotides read TGTGCCAGCAGTTTTAGTCGGGACCCCTACAATGAGCAGTTCTTC.

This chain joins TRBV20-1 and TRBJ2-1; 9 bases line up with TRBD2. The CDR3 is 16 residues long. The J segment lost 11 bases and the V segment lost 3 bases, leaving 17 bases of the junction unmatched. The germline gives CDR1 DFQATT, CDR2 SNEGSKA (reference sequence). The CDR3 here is CSASRIVVTSGSKQFF. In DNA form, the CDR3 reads TGCAGTGCTAGTCGGATTGTAGTCACTAGCGGGTCCAAGCAGTTCTTC.

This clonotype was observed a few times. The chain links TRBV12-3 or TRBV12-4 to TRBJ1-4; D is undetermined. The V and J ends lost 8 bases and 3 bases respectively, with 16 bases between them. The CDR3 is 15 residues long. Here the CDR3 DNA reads TGTGCCAGCCGCTGGGCGGGGTCGCCTAATGAAAAACTGTTTTTT. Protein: CASRWAGSPNEKLFF.